This entry describes one T cell receptor (beta chain). Its cognate antigen has yet to be identified. Base qualities are not provided; no much larger clone lies one nucleotide away. The CDR3 runs 11 residues from the cysteine to the phenylalanine. The kept DNA is CDR3 alone, 33 bases in frame from the first base. CDR1 and CDR2 are drawn from the germline V gene: KGHSH, LQKENI. Relative to germline, V is 4 bases shorter and J is 4 bases shorter, with 2 bases between their ends. Libraries were constructed by the immunoSEQ multiplex PCR assay. Here the immuneACCESS table is served through TCRdb, limited to in-frame sequences with V and J called. Missing clones are a known gap in these copies; in checked studies unresolved V genes cover under half, and the rest lacks a known reason. This sample holds about 140,000 clones; about nine tenths were observed only once. The ten largest clonotypes hold about 4.9% of the sample.

This specimen comes from a study of control samples from healthy donors and cancer patients (dated by TCRdb to about 2020). The TCR sequence derives from a man aged 30-40 years in good health. The sequenced sample was blood. In this chain, TRBV18 is recombined with TRBJ1-3; no confident D gene assignment can be made. The CDR3 amino acid sequence is: CASSQGNTIYF. DNA sequence: TGTGCCAGCTCACAGGGAAACACCATATATTTT. The full variable domain, completed from the reference TRBV18 and TRBJ1-3 proteins outside the CDR3, reads NAGVMQNPRHLVRRRGQEARLRCSPMKGHSHVYWYRQLPEEGLKFMVYLQKENIIDESGMPKERFSAEFPKEGPSILRIQQVVRGDSAAYFCASSQGNTIYFGEGSWLTVV.